Each of the 25 T cell receptor beta chains below was sequenced from the same sample in a study of T cells in Graves' hyperthyroidism and ophthalmopathy. Regions amplified from RNA transcripts were the TCR beta CDR3 regions. The TCR CDR3 was amplified in a first-round RT-PCR using the HTBI primer set. In TCRdb, the multiplex PCR reads were re-called with MiXCR into one record per CDR3 protein. The sample has over 550,000 distinct CDR3 sequences; 16% are singletons. The material sequenced was blood. These receptors originate from a woman aged 18-30 years with Graves' hyperthyroidism.

This clonotype appeared many times. This chain joins TRBV11-2 and TRBJ2-7, with 10 bases that match TRBD1. V dropped 5 bases and J dropped 3; count of bases not matched to a gene: 7. CDR1 and CDR2 (germline): SGHAT, FQNNGV. The length of the CDR3 is 15 residues. The DNA for the CDR3 is TGTGCCAGCAGCATGGCCGGGACAGGGGACTACGAGCAGTACTTC. It specifies CASSMAGTGDYEQYF.

The chain uses TRBV28 and TRBJ1-4; 10 bases agree with TRBD1. The CDR3 has 17 residues. J was trimmed by 5 bases and V by 5 bases; bases with no gene match: 11. The V gene's germline CDR1 is MDHEN and CDR2 SYDVKM. The CDR3 DNA follows: TGTGCCAGCAGTCCACCGGACAGGGGGGCCACGAATGAAAAACTGTTTTTT. It codes for CASSPPDRGATNEKLFF.

This clonotype was counted ten times or more. The chain couples TRBV12-3 or TRBV12-4 to TRBJ2-7; TRBD1 might be the D (7 bases). V lost 1 base and J 3 bases, leaving 13 bases between the germline ends. The CDR3 runs to 15 residues. The CDR3 nucleotides are TGTGCCAGCAGTTTAGAAGCCAGGGGGGACTACGAGCAGTACTTC. Residues: CASSLEARGDYEQYF.

This clonotype was picked up many times. This sequence joins TRBV2 and TRBJ2-1, with 9 bases matching TRBD2. The J segment lost 6 bases and the V segment lost 3 bases, leaving 15 bases of the junction unmatched. The CDR3 runs to 18 residues. CDR1 is SNHLY, CDR2 FYNNEI, per germline. CDR3: CASSEIAGEVIRSNEQFF. As DNA, the CDR3 is TGTGCCAGCAGTGAGATAGCGGGAGAGGTTATTAGGAGCAATGAGCAGTTCTTC.

This clonotype appeared many times. The V gene is TRBV7-6, the J gene TRBJ2-3, with TRBD2 as a possible D gene (5 bases). Germline V gene lookup returns CDR1 SGHVS and CDR2 FNYEAQ. Trimming cost V 5 bases and J 1 base, with 13 bases left between them. The CDR3 has 15 amino acids. The DNA for the CDR3 is TGTGCCAGCAGCCTCAGTGACGGGGGCACAGATACGCAGTATTTT. Amino acids: CASSLSDGGTDTQYF.

This clonotype has at least ten counts. The chain employs TRBV12-3 or TRBV12-4 and TRBJ2-3; D unresolved. V lost 7 bases and J lost 0, with 14 bases in between. There are 15 residues in the CDR3. The CDR3 protein is CASTRRLTSTDTQYF. CDR3 nucleotide sequence: TGTGCCAGCACCCGGCGCCTTACTAGCACAGATACGCAGTATTTT.

The chain combines TRBV28 with TRBJ2-1; TRBD1 matches at 7 bases. The germline V gene encodes CDR1 MDHEN and CDR2 SYDVKM. This CDR3 has 14 amino acids. The V segment lost 6 bases and the J segment 5 bases; nucleotides outside the gene matches: 7. The CDR3 nucleotides read TGTGCCAGCAGGCCGGGACAGACAAACAATGAGCAGTTCTTC. It is translated as CASRPGQTNNEQFF.

In its sample, this clonotype was seen once. This chain's CDR3 is CSVGNPTSGRDSYEQYF. In nucleotides, the CDR3 is TGCAGCGTGGGGAATCCGACTAGCGGGAGGGACTCCTACGAGCAGTACTTC. V is TRBV29-1 and J is TRBJ2-7; 14 bases are a match to TRBD2. The CDR3 totals 17 residues. V trimming: 6 bases; J trimming: 0 bases; junction bases outside the gene matches: 10. Germline lookup yields CDR1 SQVTM and CDR2 ANQGSEA.

This clonotype has a handful of counts. The chain employs TRBV5-6 and TRBJ1-1; D unclear. The CDR3 has 14 amino acids. Trimming removed 1 base at V and 1 base at J, with 8 bases between. Per germline, CDR1 SGHDT and CDR2 YYEEEE. CDR3 region: CASSLWWSNTEAFF. The CDR3, as DNA: TGTGCCAGCAGCTTGTGGTGGTCGAACACTGAAGCTTTCTTT.

The sample holds many counts of this clonotype. V gene TRBV7-2 combines with J gene TRBJ2-5, with TRBD2 matching over 9 bases. Trimming took 3 bases from V and 4 from J; bases not matched to a gene: 0. CDR1 is SGHTA, CDR2 FQGNSA, per germline. This CDR3 has 13 residues. DNA for the CDR3: TGTGCCAGCAGCTTTAGCGGGGGAGAGACCCAGTACTTC. It specifies CASSFSGGETQYF. The variable domain in full, completed from reference TRBV7-2 and TRBJ2-5, reads GAGVSQSPSNKVTEKGKDVELRCDPISGHTALYWYRQSLGQGLEFLIYFQGNSAPDKSGLPSDRFSAERTGGSVSTLTIQRTQQEDSAVYLCASSFSGGETQYFGPGTRLLVL.

The V and J genes are TRBV10-3 and TRBJ1-2; D unresolved. The V gene lost 0 bases and the J gene lost 9 bases, with 5 bases spanning the gap. Looked up from germline, CDR1 is ENHRY and CDR2 is SYGVKD. The CDR3 totals 11 residues. CDR3 DNA: TGTGCCATCAGTGAGTCAGAGAGCTACACCTTC. It codes for CAISESESYTF.

This clonotype was seen a few times. The chain recombines TRBV4-3 with TRBJ1-6; D is perhaps TRBD1 (5 bases). Trimming took 2 bases from V and 7 from J, leaving 18 bases between them. This CDR3 contains 17 residues. Germline V gene lookup returns CDR1 LGHNA and CDR2 YSLEER. In DNA, the CDR3 is TGCGCCAGCAGCCAAAGTCTCGGACAAAAGCGGAATTCACCCCTCCACTTT. Protein: CASSQSLGQKRNSPLHF.

This clonotype came up many times. The chain employs TRBV29-1 and TRBJ1-1; D remains unclear. V lost 1 base and J lost 1, with 7 bases in between. This CDR3 comprises 13 residues. Looked up from germline, CDR1 is SQVTM and CDR2 is ANQGSEA. For the CDR3, the DNA is TGCAGCGTTGAAGCAGACCCGAACACTGAAGCTTTCTTT. It translates to CSVEADPNTEAFF.

This clonotype has a count of ten or more. The chain recombines TRBV9 with TRBJ1-1; the D is unclear. The ends were cut back, 3 bases at V and 1 base at J, with 10 bases in the middle. Germline CDR1 and CDR2: SGDLS and YYNGEE. This CDR3 region has 14 residues. The CDR3 loop reads CASSASGRNTEAFF. CDR3 DNA sequence: TGTGCCAGCAGCGCCTCTGGTAGGAACACTGAAGCTTTCTTT.

This clonotype was counted ten times or more. The V gene is TRBV7-2, the J gene TRBJ2-1; 11 nucleotides line up with TRBD2. Germline V gene lookup returns CDR1 SGHTA and CDR2 FQGNSA. The CDR3 extends over 18 amino acids. V lost 5 bases and J lost 4; bases outside the gene matches: 13. The CDR3 loop reads CASSPHPLTSGKYNEQFF. The CDR3 DNA follows: TGTGCCAGCAGCCCGCACCCTTTGACTAGCGGGAAATACAATGAGCAGTTCTTC.

This clonotype has ten or more counts. The chain recombines TRBV20-1 with TRBJ2-4; TRBD1 matches 7 bases. Germline V gene lookup returns CDR1 DFQATT and CDR2 SNEGSKA (reference sequence). This CDR3 contains 13 residues. Trimming removed 5 bases from V and 1 base from J; junction bases left unmatched: 2. CDR3 in DNA: TGCAGTGCTGCGGACAGGGCCAAAAACATTCAGTACTTC. This encodes CSAADRAKNIQYF.

This clonotype was recorded many times. The V gene is TRBV27, the J gene TRBJ2-1; the match to TRBD2 covers 15 bases. The CDR3 contains 15 residues. Germline trimming cut 5 bases from V and 9 bases from J; bases unmatched to any gene: 5. Germline assignment: CDR1 MNHEY and CDR2 SMNVEV (reference sequence). The CDR3, as DNA: TGTGCCAGCAGTGGACTAGCGGGGGGGGGGGGTGAGCAGTTCTTC. It translates to CASSGLAGGGGEQFF.

The chain uses TRBV7-9 and TRBJ2-4, with 9 bases identical to TRBD2. J gave up 7 bases and V 5 bases, and 6 bases lay outside the gene matches. This CDR3 is 14 amino acids long. In germline, CDR1 is SEHNR, CDR2 FQNEAQ (reference sequence). CDR3 DNA: TGTGCCAGCAGCCGAGCCGCGGGAGGGAACATTCAGTACTTC. Its protein is CASSRAAGGNIQYF.

The chain is built from TRBV14 and TRBJ2-1; D gene unclear. The CDR3 covers 13 residues. The ends were cut back, 4 bases at V and 6 bases at J, with 10 bases in the middle. The germline V gene has CDR1 SGHDN and CDR2 FVKESK. CDR3 protein: CASSRARGNEQFF. The DNA for the CDR3 is TGTGCCAGCAGCCGGGCCAGAGGCAATGAGCAGTTCTTC.

The V call is TRBV10-3, the J call TRBJ2-7; 7 nucleotides line up with TRBD1. Germline trimming cut 4 bases from V and 5 bases from J; bases unmatched to any gene: 5. The CDR3 length is 13 residues. Germline V gene sequence: CDR1 ENHRY, CDR2 SYGVKD. The CDR3 DNA sequence: TGTGCCATCAGTGTGACAGGGCAGGACGAGCAGTACTTC. Translation gives CAISVTGQDEQYF.

This clonotype was observed at least ten times. The rearrangement links TRBV4-3 to TRBJ1-5; D gene uncertain. The V gene lost 0 bases and the J gene lost 1 base, with 4 bases spanning the gap. Germline V gene lookup returns CDR1 LGHNA and CDR2 YSLEER. There are 14 residues in the CDR3. DNA for the CDR3: TGCGCCAGCAGCCAAGATGACAGCAATCAGCCCCAGCATTTT. Its translation: CASSQDDSNQPQHF.

The V and J genes are TRBV15 and TRBJ1-5; D call uncertain. The CDR3 extends over 15 amino acids. Germline V lookup: CDR1 LNHNV, CDR2 YYDKDF (reference sequence). V dropped 5 bases and J dropped 1 base, with 12 bases sitting between them. In nucleotides, the CDR3 is TGTGCCACCAGCGGGCTGTCCCCGAGCAATCAGCCCCAGCATTTT. As protein: CATSGLSPSNQPQHF. Supplemented by reference TRBV15 and TRBJ1-5, the full variable domain reads DAMVIQNPRYQVTQFGKPVTLSCSQTLNHNVMYWYQQKSSQAPKLLFHYYDKDFNNEADTPDNFQSRRPNTSFCFLDIRSPGLGDTAMYLCATSGLSPSNQPQHFGDGTRLSIL.

In this sample, this clonotype turned up a few times. This chain connects TRBV18 to TRBJ2-1; 14 bases map to TRBD2. From germline, CDR1 is KGHSH and CDR2 LQKENI. The CDR3 spans 17 residues. V lost 1 base and J lost 3; bases outside the gene matches: 2. The DNA for the CDR3 is TGTGCCAGCTCACCACTGGGACTAGCGGGAGACTACAATGAGCAGTTCTTC. It translates to CASSPLGLAGDYNEQFF.

This sequence joins TRBV20-1 and TRBJ1-6, with TRBD1 identical over 7 bases. The CDR3 is made up of 14 amino acids. V shed 0 bases and J 6 bases; nucleotides not matched to a gene: 2. Per the germline V gene, CDR1 is DFQATT and CDR2 is SNEGSKA (reference sequence). CDR3 region: CSARDNRGNSPLHF. The CDR3 DNA sequence: TGCAGTGCTAGAGATAACAGGGGTAATTCACCCCTCCACTTT.

This clonotype was detected many times. The V and J genes are TRBV15 and TRBJ1-5, with TRBD1 identical over 7 bases. The CDR3 spans 14 residues. Per germline, CDR1 LNHNV and CDR2 YYDKDF (reference sequence). V trimming: 2 bases; J trimming: 3 bases; junction bases outside the gene matches: 1. The CDR3 nucleotides are TGTGCCACCAGCAGACAGGGGGTCAATCAGCCCCAGCATTTT. Amino acid sequence: CATSRQGVNQPQHF.